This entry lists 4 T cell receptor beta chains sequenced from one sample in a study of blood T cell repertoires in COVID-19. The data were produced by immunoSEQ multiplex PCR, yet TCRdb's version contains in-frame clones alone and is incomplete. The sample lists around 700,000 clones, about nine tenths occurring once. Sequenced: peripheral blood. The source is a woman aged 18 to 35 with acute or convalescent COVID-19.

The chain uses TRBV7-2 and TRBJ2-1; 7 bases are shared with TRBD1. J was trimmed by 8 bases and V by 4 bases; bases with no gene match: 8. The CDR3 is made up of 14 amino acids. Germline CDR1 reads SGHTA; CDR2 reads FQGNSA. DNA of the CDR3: TGTGCCAGCAGCTCCGACAGGGCAACCCATGAGCAGTTCTTC. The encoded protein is CASSSDRATHEQFF.

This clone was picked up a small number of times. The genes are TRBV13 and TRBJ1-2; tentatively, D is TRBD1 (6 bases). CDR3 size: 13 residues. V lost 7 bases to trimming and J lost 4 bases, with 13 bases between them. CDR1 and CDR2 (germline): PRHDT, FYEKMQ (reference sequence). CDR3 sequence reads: CASTGQRFYGYTF. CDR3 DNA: TGTGCCAGCACAGGACAGAGATTCTATGGCTACACCTTC.

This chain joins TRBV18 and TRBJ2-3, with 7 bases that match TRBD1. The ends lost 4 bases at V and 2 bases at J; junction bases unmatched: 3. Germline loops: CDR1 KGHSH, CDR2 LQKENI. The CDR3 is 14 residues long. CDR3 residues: CASSLGTDTDTQYF. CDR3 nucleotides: TGTGCCAGCTCACTAGGGACAGACACAGATACGCAGTATTTT.

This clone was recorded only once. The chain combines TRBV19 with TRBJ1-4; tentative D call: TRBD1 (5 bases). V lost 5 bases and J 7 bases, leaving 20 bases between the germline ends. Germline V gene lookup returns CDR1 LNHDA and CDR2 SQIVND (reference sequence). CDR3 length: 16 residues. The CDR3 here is CASSPWSRGMGEKLFF. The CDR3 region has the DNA TGTGCCAGTAGTCCGTGGTCCCGGGGGATGGGTGAAAAACTGTTTTTT.